The rows below give T cell receptor beta chains drawn from one sample of a study of CD8 T cells in Susac syndrome. TCRdb ran MiXCR on the immunoSEQ multiplex PCR reads and lists one entry per CDR3 protein. The profile covers approximately 170,000 distinct CDR3 sequences, with approximately 93% appearing a single time and about 0.086% taken by the ten largest. The source material was CD4+ T cells from PBMCs. Receptors originate from a human donor with multiple sclerosis. The CDR3 runs from the conserved cysteine through the conserved F or W. A D gene is named only where the DNA matches it firmly. Clone size is shown for a subset of rows, as once, few, many or a class of expanded clone.

v_call,d_call,clone_size,j_call,cdr3_aa,cdr3_nt
TRBV27,NA,NA,TRBJ2-3,CASSSIDTQYF,TGTGCCAGCAGTTCCATAGATACGCAGTATTTT
TRBV7-2,TRBD2,NA,TRBJ2-1,CASSKTSGRAGGQFF,TGTGCCAGCAGCAAGACTAGCGGGAGGGCCGGGGGGCAGTTCTTC
TRBV7-8,NA,NA,TRBJ2-7,CASSLEGAGGPPSYEQYF,TGTGCCAGCAGCTTAGAGGGGGCGGGAGGCCCTCCTTCCTACGAGCAGTACTTC
TRBV29-1,NA,NA,TRBJ2-1,CSVEGGSSYNEQFF,TGCAGCGTTGAAGGAGGGAGCTCCTACAATGAGCAGTTCTTC
TRBV5-1,NA,NA,TRBJ2-7,CASSRAVGGRRAYEQYF,TGCGCCAGCAGCCGGGCAGTTGGGGGGCGGAGAGCCTACGAGCAGTACTTC
TRBV4-1,TRBD1,NA,TRBJ2-2,CASSQTNPDRGNRELFF,TGCGCCAGCAGCCAGACCAACCCGGACAGGGGTAACCGGGAGCTGTTTTTT
TRBV7-3,NA,NA,TRBJ2-1,CASSGGSYNEQFF,TGTGCCAGCAGCGGGGGCTCCTACAATGAGCAGTTCTTC
TRBV29-1,NA,NA,TRBJ2-3,CSVDLRGTDTQYF,TGCAGCGTTGACCTTCGGGGAACGGATACGCAGTATTTT
TRBV18,NA,NA,TRBJ1-4,CASSPPSAPREKLFF,TGTGCCAGCTCACCACCGTCCGCGCCAAGGGAAAAACTGTTTTTT
TRBV6-1,TRBD1,NA,TRBJ2-7,CASSLLTGGDYEQYF,TGTGCCAGCAGTCTCCTGACAGGGGGTGACTACGAGCAGTACTTC
TRBV20-1,TRBD2,NA,TRBJ2-7,CSAGSGGGYEQYF,TGCAGTGCTGGCAGCGGGGGAGGCTACGAGCAGTACTTC
TRBV30,TRBD2,NA,TRBJ2-1,CGLWTSGRGVYNEQFF,TGTGGCTTATGGACTAGCGGGAGGGGGGTCTACAATGAGCAGTTCTTC
TRBV14,TRBD2,NA,TRBJ2-1,CASSQGGTSGSRVYNEQFF,TGTGCCAGCAGCCAAGGAGGGACTAGCGGGAGCCGAGTATACAATGAGCAGTTCTTC
TRBV29-1,NA,NA,TRBJ1-2,CSADGRGYGYTF,TGCAGCGCGGACGGCCGTGGCTATGGCTACACCTTC
TRBV19,NA,few,TRBJ1-1,CASSYQANTEAFF,TGTGCCAGTAGTTATCAGGCGAACACTGAAGCTTTCTTT
TRBV30,TRBD1,NA,TRBJ1-3,CAYLDRVFGNTIYF,TGTGCCTATCTGGACAGGGTTTTTGGAAACACCATATATTTT
TRBV7-2,NA,NA,TRBJ2-5,CASSSAAQTQYF,TGTGCCAGCAGCTCGGCGGCCCAGACCCAGTACTTC
TRBV7-9,NA,NA,TRBJ2-1,CASSSLDNEQFF,TGTGCCAGCAGCTCCTTGGACAATGAGCAGTTCTTC
TRBV18,NA,NA,TRBJ1-2,CASSVREVSYTF,TGTGCCAGCTCGGTCAGGGAAGTCAGCTACACCTTC
TRBV20-1,NA,NA,TRBJ2-5,CSARSGTWETQYF,TGCAGTGCTCGAAGCGGGACATGGGAGACCCAGTACTTC
TRBV18,TRBD1,NA,TRBJ1-4,CASSQLNTGGNEKLFF,TGTGCCAGCTCACAGCTGAATACAGGGGGGAATGAAAAACTGTTTTTT
TRBV29-1,NA,NA,TRBJ2-1,CSVADNEQFF,TGCAGCGTTGCTGACAATGAGCAGTTCTTC
TRBV12-5,NA,NA,TRBJ2-7,CASAIGSEQYF,TGTGCTAGTGCCATAGGGAGCGAGCAGTACTTC
TRBV29-1,NA,NA,TRBJ1-3,CSVDPGAGNTIYF,TGCAGCGTTGACCCAGGGGCAGGAAACACCATATATTTT
TRBV7-2,NA,once,TRBJ2-1,CASSLASREDEQFF,TGTGCCAGCAGCTTAGCTTCCAGAGAGGATGAGCAGTTCTTC
TRBV6-5,NA,once,TRBJ1-2,CASRTLGGYYTF,TGTGCCAGCAGGACCCTGGGGGGTTACTACACCTTC
TRBV20-1,NA,few,TRBJ1-2,CSPQEGYTF,TGCAGTCCTCAGGAGGGCTACACCTTC
TRBV30,TRBD1,NA,TRBJ2-7,CACSGQSSYEQYF,TGTGCCTGTTCGGGACAGAGTTCCTACGAGCAGTACTTC
TRBV29-1,NA,once,TRBJ2-1,CSVSILSGDEQFF,TGCAGCGTTTCCATCTTATCGGGCGATGAGCAGTTCTTC